These 2 T cell receptor beta chains came from one sample sequenced in a study of cytomegalovirus exposure and HLA in healthy donors. Primers: 60 Vbeta forward and 13 Jbeta reverse. Method: immunoSEQ multiplex PCR; TCRdb's copy keeps in-frame clones and lacks some. The repertoire holds 150,000 to 200,000 clones, with 65% to 70% as singletons. Sequencing was carried out using PBMCs. The receptors derive from a woman aged 18-30 years in good health and CMV-seropositive.

This clone was detected once. The rearrangement uses TRBV20-1 and TRBJ2-1; no definite D call. This CDR3 spans 11 amino acids. Germline CDR1 reads DFQATT; CDR2 reads SNEGSKA (reference sequence). Trimming took 4 bases from V and 5 from J, leaving 6 bases between them. CDR3 region: CSANRNNEQFF. In DNA form, the CDR3 reads TGCAGTGCTAACAGAAACAATGAGCAGTTCTTC.

V usage is TRBV27 and J usage is TRBJ2-5, with D possibly TRBD2 on 6 matching bases. CDR3 size: 14 residues. CDR1 MNHEY and CDR2 SMNVEV come from the germline V gene (reference sequence). The germline V and J ends were trimmed by 5 bases and 5 bases, with 15 bases remaining between them. CDR3 nucleotides: TGTGCCAGCAGTAGACTAGGTTTAAAGGAGACCCAGTACTTC. Translation: CASSRLGLKETQYF.